This T cell receptor beta chain was documented in a study of blood T cell repertoires in COVID-19. Background on the study: Some COVID-19 samples were acute and others convalescent; all came from the United States, Italy and Spain.

V was pared by 4 bases and J by 0 bases, with 16 bases between. This CDR3 is built from 16 residues. Germline V gene data show CDR1 as SQVTM and CDR2 as ANQGSEA. Under the authors' procedure: Reference gene primers were amplified, and this amplification served to estimate nucleated cell counts. Assay: immunoSEQ multiplex PCR; the TCRdb copy retains only in-frame clones and omits some. For V, J and clone size, that table is used; D and trimming come from the DNA. This sample has around 310,000 clones, with over 75% found just once. The sequencing input was peripheral blood. This TCR derives from a woman between 45 and 65 years old with active or convalescent COVID-19. The gene calls are TRBV29-1 and TRBJ2-1; D perhaps matches TRBD2 (5 bases). CDR3 loop: CSVGRTFLGSYNEQFF. Written as DNA, the CDR3 is TGCAGCGTTGGACGGACTTTTCTTGGCTCCTACAATGAGCAGTTCTTC.